The 21 T cell receptor beta chains given below trace back to one sample, sequenced in a study of T cells in narcolepsy. The repertoire was sequenced with immunoSEQ multiplex PCR; TCRdb's copy has only in-frame clones and lacks some. The table has approximately 25,000 clones, roughly 62% seen once; the top ten hold about 12%. The sequencing sample was made of memory (CD45RA-) CD4+ T cells from blood. These receptors all come from a human donor in good health.

This clone was seen a single time. The chain uses TRBV19 and TRBJ2-1, with 10 bases identical to TRBD2. This CDR3 has 16 amino acids. Looked up from germline, CDR1 is LNHDA and CDR2 is SQIVND (reference sequence). After removal of 6 bases from V and 9 bases from J, the junction contained 14 bases not matched to a gene. In nucleotides, the CDR3 is TGTGCCAGTAGCCCTCACATATCTAGCGGGAGTATTGAGCAGTTCTTC. This gives the protein CASSPHISSGSIEQFF.

The chain uses TRBV5-1 and TRBJ2-7, with TRBD1 identical over 7 bases. J was trimmed by 0 bases and V by 7 bases; bases with no gene match: 13. Germline V CDR1 and CDR2: SGHRS, YFSETQ. This CDR3 has 16 residues. CDR3 coding DNA: TGCGCCAGCCGCGGCGAGGGGGCGCCTGCCTCCTACGAGCAGTACTTC. Translating it yields CASRGEGAPASYEQYF.

The genes are TRBV4-3 and TRBJ2-7; 7 bases fit TRBD1. Losses at the gene ends were 3 bases for V and 3 bases for J; bases not matched to a gene: 5. The CDR3 consists of 14 residues. CDR1 and CDR2 (germline): LGHNA, YSLEER. The chain's CDR3 is CASSQTGLVYEQYF. In DNA, the CDR3 is TGCGCCAGCAGCCAGACAGGGCTCGTCTACGAGCAGTACTTC.

The chain uses TRBV30 and TRBJ1-3; a weak D match, TRBD1 (5 bases). V gave up 2 bases and J gave up 4 bases, with 18 bases separating them. The germline V gene has CDR1 GTSNPN and CDR2 SVGIG (reference sequence). The CDR3 contains 16 residues. CDR3 coding DNA: TGTGCCTGGAGTTCCTGGGGAGGGGCGTCCGGAAACACCATATATTTT. It translates to CAWSSWGGASGNTIYF.

This clone turned up a few times. V is TRBV9 and J is TRBJ2-2; D gene ambiguous. The germline V gene has CDR1 SGDLS and CDR2 YYNGEE. V lost 0 bases and J 7 bases, leaving 7 bases between the germline ends. CDR3 length: 13 residues. CDR3 in amino acids: CASSVGGFGELFF. For the CDR3, the DNA is TGTGCCAGCAGCGTAGGGGGTTTCGGGGAGCTGTTTTTT.

This clone was recorded a few times. This chain links TRBV27 with TRBJ2-3, with a possible D match to TRBD2 (6 bases). The CDR3 length is 15 residues. Trimming shortened V by 3 bases and J by 4 bases, and 14 bases separated the two germline ends. Germline CDR1 and CDR2: MNHEY and SMNVEV (reference sequence). Here the CDR3 reads CASSLSGRRADTQYF. The CDR3 DNA reads TGTGCCAGCAGTTTGAGTGGGAGGAGAGCAGATACGCAGTATTTT.

This clone was observed a few times. This chain joins TRBV27 and TRBJ1-5, with D possibly TRBD1 on 6 matching bases. The germline CDR1 and CDR2 sequences are MNHEY and SMNVEV (reference sequence). The V and J ends lost 9 bases and 1 base respectively, with 10 bases between them. CDR3 length: 13 residues. CDR3 coding DNA: TGTGCCAGGAACGACAGGAGCAATCAGCCCCAGCATTTT. Translated: CARNDRSNQPQHF.

The chain joins TRBV7-6 to TRBJ1-6; 7 bases line up with TRBD1. The V and J ends lost 4 bases and 3 bases, in that order; junction bases with no gene match: 6. Germline V gene sequence: CDR1 SGHVS, CDR2 FNYEAQ. This CDR3 spans 16 amino acids. The DNA for the CDR3 is TGTGCCAGCAGCTCGGGTGACAGGGACTATAATTCACCCCTCCACTTT. Residues: CASSSGDRDYNSPLHF.

The rearrangement uses TRBV7-9 and TRBJ1-1; D is uncertain. The CDR3 has 14 amino acids. The V end was cut by 1 base, the J end by 0 bases, with 6 bases between. CDR1 is SEHNR and CDR2 is FQNEAQ in the germline V gene (reference sequence). CDR3 nucleotides: TGTGCCAGCAGCTTAGATCTGTTGAACACTGAAGCTTTCTTT. This gives the protein CASSLDLLNTEAFF.

The chain is built from TRBV7-2 and TRBJ2-4; TRBD1 matches 7 bases. Germline V CDR1 and CDR2: SGHTA, FQGNSA. V was clipped by 5 bases and J by 0 bases; unmatched bases: 7. The CDR3 is 16 residues long. The CDR3 spells CASSTRTGLAKNIQYF. CDR3 bases: TGTGCCAGCAGCACACGGACAGGACTAGCCAAAAACATTCAGTACTTC.

This clone was picked up one time. The rearrangement uses TRBV28 and TRBJ2-7; D not certain. Trimming pared 4 bases from V and 4 bases from J, leaving 17 bases between. This CDR3 is 15 amino acids long. Germline V gene lookup returns CDR1 MDHEN and CDR2 SYDVKM. The DNA of the CDR3 is TGTGCCAGCAGTTCCCTTCGGCGATTAATTTACGAGCAGTACTTC. Protein: CASSSLRRLIYEQYF.

The CDR3 loop is CSVGSGNEQYF. DNA of the CDR3: TGCAGCGTTGGATCAGGGAACGAGCAGTACTTC. The rearrangement uses TRBV29-1 and TRBJ2-7; perhaps TRBD1 as D (5 bases). CDR1 SQVTM and CDR2 ANQGSEA come from the germline V gene. CDR3 length equals 11 residues. Trimming removed 4 bases from V and 5 bases from J, with 9 bases in between.

The chain recombines TRBV5-1 with TRBJ2-7; D is possibly TRBD1 (6 bases). The CDR3 totals 14 residues. CDR1 is SGHRS and CDR2 is YFSETQ in the germline V gene. Trimming removed 3 bases at V and 0 bases at J, with 10 bases between. The CDR3 DNA reads TGCGCCAGCAGCTCGGACAGCTACTCCTACGAGCAGTACTTC. Its protein is CASSSDSYSYEQYF.

CDR3 coding DNA: TGTGCCAGCAGCCCGACAGTCGGCTACACCTTC. It specifies CASSPTVGYTF. V gene TRBV7-3 combines with J gene TRBJ1-2, with D tentatively TRBD1 (5 bases). The CDR3 loop spans 11 amino acids. Germline CDR1 SGHTA, CDR2 FQGTGA. Between the trimmed V and J ends, which lost 5 bases and 8 bases, there was a span of 9 bases.

This rearrangement joins TRBV11-3 to TRBJ2-1; TRBD2 aligns across 13 bases. Germline V gene data show CDR1 as SGHNT and CDR2 as YENEEA. The ends lost 5 bases at V and 7 bases at J; junction bases unmatched: 8. CDR3 length: 16 amino acids. The CDR3 sequence: CASSSRLAGGRNEQFF. The CDR3 DNA is TGTGCCAGCAGCAGTCGACTAGCGGGGGGCAGGAATGAGCAGTTCTTC.

The chain carries TRBV5-1 and TRBJ2-3; 7 positions agree with TRBD2. Looked up from germline, CDR1 is SGHRS and CDR2 is YFSETQ. This CDR3 contains 14 residues. With V trimmed by 4 bases and J by 4 bases, 6 bases remained unmatched. CDR3 sequence reads: CASSPGEGADTQYF. DNA of the CDR3: TGCGCCAGCAGCCCCGGGGAGGGTGCAGATACGCAGTATTTT.

This sequence joins TRBV7-7 and TRBJ2-2, with D hard to call. Germline CDR1 SSHAT, CDR2 FNYEAQ (reference sequence). CDR3 length: 13 residues. V was clipped by 1 base and J by 5 bases, with 5 bases between them. The CDR3 is CASSLGRTGELFF. The CDR3 coding sequence is TGTGCCAGCAGCTTAGGACGTACCGGGGAGCTGTTTTTT.

This clone was seen more than once but under ten times. The rearrangement links TRBV5-8 to TRBJ1-5, with TRBD1 matching over 7 bases. The CDR3 has 13 amino acids. Germline V gives CDR1 SGHTS, CDR2 YDEGEE. The trim removed 4 bases at V and 5 bases at J, leaving 3 bases unmatched. The CDR3 here is CASSRDRYQPQHF. DNA for the CDR3: TGTGCCAGCAGCCGGGACAGATATCAGCCCCAGCATTTT.

This clone came up a few times. The chain has TRBV30 and TRBJ2-2; 7 nucleotides align to TRBD1. The germline V gene encodes CDR1 GTSNPN and CDR2 SVGIG (reference sequence). The CDR3 contains 13 residues. Trimming removed 0 bases from V and 6 bases from J; junction bases left unmatched: 1. The CDR3 region is CAWSVQGPGELFF. The CDR3 bases are TGTGCCTGGAGTGTACAGGGGCCCGGGGAGCTGTTTTTT.

The chain is built from TRBV9 and TRBJ2-5, with TRBD2 matching 15 bases. This CDR3 region has 17 residues. The J segment lost 1 base and the V segment lost 3 bases, leaving 4 bases of the junction unmatched. Per the germline V gene, CDR1 is SGDLS and CDR2 is YYNGEE. The CDR3 nucleotides read TGTGCCAGCAGCGGCGGGACTAGCGGGGGGATCCAAGAGACCCAGTACTTC. It specifies CASSGGTSGGIQETQYF.

This clone was recorded a few times. This sequence joins TRBV4-1 and TRBJ1-1, with 10 bases matching TRBD1. V gave up 3 bases and J gave up 5 bases; unmatched junction bases: 3. Germline CDR1 reads MGHRA; CDR2 reads YSYEKL. This CDR3 has 14 amino acids. The CDR3 region has the DNA TGCGCCAGCAGCCAGACAGGGGGCTTGACTGAAGCTTTCTTT. Translation gives CASSQTGGLTEAFF.